This T cell receptor beta chain was recorded in a study of blood T cell repertoires in COVID-19. Study summary: COVID-19 samples from acute and convalescent phases originated in the United States, Italy and Spain.

The data were produced by immunoSEQ multiplex PCR, yet TCRdb's version contains in-frame clones alone and is incomplete. Here the sample spans more than 80,000 clones, about 82% being singletons. Sequencing was carried out using peripheral blood. The receptor was isolated from a man aged 45-60 years with active COVID-19.

The CDR3 DNA reads TGTGCCAGTAGTATTATGGGACTAGCGCTTCTGCCCGGGGAGCTGTTTTTT. Its translation is CASSIMGLALLPGELFF. This chain uses TRBV19 with TRBJ2-2, with 10 bases lining up with TRBD2. This CDR3 region has 17 residues. The germline V gene has CDR1 LNHDA and CDR2 SQIVND (reference sequence). With V trimmed by 3 bases and J by 6 bases, 10 bases remained unmatched.